The present T cell receptor beta chain was sequenced within a study of CD8 T cells in ankylosing spondylitis. The length of the CDR3 is 15 residues. V trimming: 3 bases; J trimming: 7 bases; junction bases outside the gene matches: 11. Germline assignment: CDR1 DFQATT and CDR2 SNEGSKA (reference sequence). Points from the study as a whole: For ankylosing spondylitis blood, a TCR beta motif of about eight highly homologous variants appeared characteristic. With a CD8+ phenotype, disease-linked clones were relatively rare in peripheral blood.

Quantitative 5'-RACE with molecular barcodes generated TCR beta libraries. TCRdb ran MiXCR on the 5' RACE reads and lists one entry per CDR3 protein. The sample carries 310,000 or so distinct CDR3 sequences, 20% recorded once. In the case of this clonotype: Its antigen is undetermined.

The chain couples TRBV20-1 to TRBJ2-1, with 8 bases lining up with TRBD1. Material: blood, either unsorted or a sorted T cell fraction (not recorded which). The clonotype was recovered from a male donor with ankylosing spondylitis or in good health (not recorded which). The CDR3 reads CSASAQGARWNEQFF. In DNA form, the CDR3 reads TGCAGTGCTAGTGCTCAGGGGGCTAGGTGGAATGAGCAGTTCTTC.